This T cell receptor (beta chain) was captured in a study of blood T cell repertoires in COVID-19. The wider study: The United States, Italy and Spain were the sources of the acute and convalescent COVID-19 samples. Sources were T cells, B-cell-depleted T cells, or PBMCs; the material itself was cDNA or gDNA.

Study processing details: The authors estimated nucleated cell counts from reference gene primer amplification. Measured with immunoSEQ multiplex PCR; TCRdb has only the in-frame clones, and not every one. That table is the source of V, J and clone size, and D and trimming were worked out from the DNA. The sample yields about 140,000 clones, roughly 84% seen once. This CDR3 has 17 amino acids. The germline gives CDR1 SNHLY, CDR2 FYNNEI. The J segment lost 5 bases and the V segment lost 4 bases, leaving 10 bases of the junction unmatched. The receptor comes from a human donor in a cohort sampled during active COVID-19. Sequencing was performed on peripheral blood. The chain links TRBV2 to TRBJ2-1, with 11 bases that match TRBD2. The CDR3 DNA reads as TGTGCCAGCAGTGGGACAGAGCCGGGACTAGCGGACAATGAGCAGTTCTTC. Translating it yields CASSGTEPGLADNEQFF.